This entry describes one T cell receptor beta chain. The antigen is not known. TCRdb itself ran the RT-PCR reads through MiXCR, one entry per CDR3 protein. This sample has some 480,000 distinct CDR3 sequences, with 9.5% to 12% found just once. The data belong to a study of response to subunit inactivated influenza vaccine. Findings of the study overall: That few new T cells are recruited by each seasonal influenza vaccination was the authors' suggestion.

The source was PBMCs from blood, collected roughly 48 days after vaccination. This clonotype originated in a man aged 50 to 59 who received an inactivated influenza vaccine.

CDR3 loop: CASSTPTGGANTEAFF. Here the CDR3 DNA reads TGTGCCAGCAGCACGCCAACAGGGGGCGCGAACACTGAAGCTTTCTTT. V and J are TRBV7-2 and TRBJ1-1; TRBD1 agrees at 9 bases. This CDR3 has 16 residues. V gave up 5 bases and J gave up 1 base; unmatched junction bases: 8. Germline CDR1 is SGHTA and CDR2 is FQGNSA.